These 29 T cell receptor beta chains were all obtained from the same sample, sequenced in a study of T and B cells in COVID-19 patients. TRB was amplified from about 260-540 ng of blood genomic DNA. TRB rearrangements were amplified by multiplex PCR with BIOMED2 TRB-A/B primers. TCRdb re-called the multiplex PCR reads with MiXCR, one entry per CDR3 protein. The sample has 8,000 to 9,500 distinct CDR3 sequences; about a third are singletons. The sequenced sample was blood. The receptors come from a human donor with active COVID-19.

The gene calls are TRBV7-2 and TRBJ2-7; 12 bases align to TRBD2. The CDR3 is 15 residues long. After removal of 4 bases from V and 2 bases from J, the junction contained 3 bases not matched to a gene. Germline loops: CDR1 SGHTA, CDR2 FQGNSA. The CDR3 DNA reads as TGTGCCAGCAGCTCCAGACTAGCGGGAGCCTACGAGCAGTACTTC. Its translation: CASSSRLAGAYEQYF.

In this sample, this clonotype turned up a few times. This chain joins TRBV6-6 and TRBJ2-1; 8 nucleotides agree with TRBD1. This CDR3 is built from 13 residues. Losses at the gene ends were 5 bases for V and 10 bases for J; bases not matched to a gene: 7. Germline lookup yields CDR1 MNHNY and CDR2 SVGAGI (reference sequence). The CDR3 is CASSETGVREQFF. The CDR3 region has the DNA TGTGCCAGCAGTGAGACAGGGGTGAGGGAGCAGTTCTTC.

The chain carries TRBV5-4 and TRBJ1-2; 12 nucleotides align to TRBD1. The germline V gene has CDR1 SGHNT and CDR2 YYREEE (reference sequence). The CDR3 sequence is 15 residues long. V trimming: 5 bases; J trimming: 4 bases; junction bases outside the gene matches: 6. CDR3 residues: CASSPGQGASYGYTF. In DNA, the CDR3 is TGTGCCAGCAGTCCGGGACAGGGGGCGAGCTATGGCTACACCTTC.

This clonotype was picked up a small number of times. This chain links TRBV27 with TRBJ2-7; D not resolved. Looked up from germline, CDR1 is MNHEY and CDR2 is SMNVEV (reference sequence). This CDR3 spans 11 amino acids. V lost 8 bases, J lost 2 bases, and 7 bases lay in between. The CDR3 bases are TGTGCCAGCGGACGGGCCTACGAGCAGTACTTC. It specifies CASGRAYEQYF.

This rearrangement joins TRBV18 to TRBJ2-2, with TRBD2 matching 9 bases. This CDR3 is built from 14 residues. The germline CDR1 and CDR2 sequences are KGHSH and LQKENI. Trimming cost V 8 bases and J 4 bases; bases outside gene matches: 5. DNA of the CDR3: TGTGCCAGCCTAAGCGGGAGGTCCACCGGGGAGCTGTTTTTT. Its protein is CASLSGRSTGELFF.

The chain joins TRBV6-5 to TRBJ1-2, with D perhaps TRBD1 (5 bases). This CDR3 has 16 residues. The germline CDR1 and CDR2 sequences are MNHEY and SVGAGI. V was shortened by 7 bases and J by 0 bases, with 18 bases between the two germline ends. The CDR3 reads CASTYWGTLTNYGYTF. Written as DNA, the CDR3 is TGTGCCAGCACCTACTGGGGCACCCTAACTAACTATGGCTACACCTTC.

The chain joins TRBV18 to TRBJ2-7; maybe TRBD1 (5 bases). The CDR3 consists of 14 residues. V was clipped by 0 bases and J by 3 bases, with 9 bases between them. Germline V lookup: CDR1 KGHSH, CDR2 LQKENI. CDR3 nucleotide sequence: TGTGCCAGCTCACCACCGCCAGGGAACTACGAGCAGTACTTC. Protein product: CASSPPPGNYEQYF. Drawing the rest from reference TRBV18 and TRBJ2-7, the complete variable domain is NAGVMQNPRHLVRRRGQEARLRCSPMKGHSHVYWYRQLPEEGLKFMVYLQKENIIDESGMPKERFSAEFPKEGPSILRIQQVVRGDSAAYFCASSPPPGNYEQYFGPGTRLTVT.

This chain connects TRBV5-3 to TRBJ1-1; D is perhaps TRBD1 (6 bases). TRBV5-3 is an ORF, with its function uncertain. The germline V and J ends were trimmed by 7 bases and 1 base, with 14 bases remaining between them. The CDR3 runs 14 residues. CDR3 in amino acids: CARGRGQPNTEAFF. The CDR3, as DNA: TGTGCCAGAGGCCGGGGGCAGCCGAACACTGAAGCTTTCTTT.

This clonotype was seen once. V gene TRBV30 combines with J gene TRBJ2-5; perhaps TRBD1 as D (5 bases). The V end lost 5 bases, the J end lost 0 bases, and 7 bases lay between the germline ends. Germline CDR1 reads GTSNPN; CDR2 reads SVGIG (reference sequence). The CDR3 covers 12 residues. CDR3 DNA sequence: TGTGCCTGGGACAGAAACCAAGAGACCCAGTACTTC. It is translated as CAWDRNQETQYF.

The gene calls are TRBV7-4 and TRBJ1-2; D is uncertain. This CDR3 is 13 amino acids long. V lost 5 bases and J 0 bases, leaving 7 bases between the germline ends. Germline assignment: CDR1 SGHVT and CDR2 SQSDAQ. CDR3 region: CASSRDSNYGYTF. CDR3 bases: TGTGCCAGCAGCAGGGATTCTAACTATGGCTACACCTTC.

The chain recombines TRBV19 with TRBJ1-1; D is possibly TRBD1 (5 bases). CDR3 size: 14 residues. The ends were cut back, 7 bases at V and 6 bases at J, with 18 bases in the middle. Per the germline V gene, CDR1 is LNHDA and CDR2 is SQIVND (reference sequence). CDR3 sequence: CASTDPGNRPEAFF. The CDR3 coding sequence is TGTGCCAGTACCGATCCAGGGAATCGTCCTGAAGCTTTCTTT.

The chain joins TRBV6-5 to TRBJ2-3; 11 bases map to TRBD2. Germline lookup yields CDR1 MNHEY and CDR2 SVGAGI. V trimming: 5 bases; J trimming: 3 bases; junction bases outside the gene matches: 7. The CDR3 totals 16 residues. In DNA form, the CDR3 reads TGTGCCAGCAGTAGGACTAGCGGGCTAACTACAGATACGCAGTATTTT. This sequence encodes CASSRTSGLTTDTQYF.

Comments on this clonotype: A much larger clone lies a single base off, so this may be a read error. The V and J genes are TRBV6-5 and TRBJ2-6; D is ambiguous. Looked up from germline, CDR1 is MNHEY and CDR2 is SVGAGI. The CDR3 totals 14 residues. CDR3: CASSYPPGVNVLTF. The CDR3 nucleotides read TGTGCCAGCAGTTACCCCCCTGGGGTCAACGTCCTGACTTTC.

This chain uses TRBV19 with TRBJ2-7; D gene ambiguous. Germline V lookup: CDR1 LNHDA, CDR2 SQIVND (reference sequence). There are 13 residues in the CDR3. With 3 bases removed from V and 0 bases from J, the gap between germline ends came to 6 bases. The CDR3 DNA reads TGTGCCAGTAGTATTAGTCGCTCCTACGAGCAGTACTTC. Protein: CASSISRSYEQYF.

The rearrangement joins TRBV7-2 to TRBJ2-7, with D possibly TRBD2 on 5 matching bases. The CDR3 is 13 amino acids. Trimming shortened V by 4 bases and J by 2 bases, and 9 bases separated the two germline ends. Germline V gene data show CDR1 as SGHTA and CDR2 as FQGNSA. CDR3 DNA sequence: TGTGCCAGCAGCTCACGGGGAACCTACGAGCAGTACTTC. This translates into CASSSRGTYEQYF.

V usage is TRBV30 and J usage is TRBJ2-5, with TRBD1 matching over 9 bases. V lost 3 bases and J lost 5; bases outside the gene matches: 7. CDR3 size: 14 residues. The germline CDR1 and CDR2 sequences are GTSNPN and SVGIG (reference sequence). CDR3 region: CAWSRYRGPETQYF. DNA for the CDR3: TGTGCCTGGAGCAGGTACAGGGGGCCGGAGACCCAGTACTTC.

V is TRBV20-1 and J is TRBJ2-3; no definite D call. The J call may be wrong; the DNA end is better matched by TRBJ2-5. This CDR3 has 10 amino acids. The germline V gene has CDR1 DFQATT and CDR2 SNEGSKA (reference sequence). This chain's CDR3 is CSGAAETQYF. CDR3 bases: TGCAGTGGGGCGGCGGAGACCCAGTACTTC.

V and J are TRBV12-3 or TRBV12-4 and TRBJ1-1; D is unclear. This CDR3 is 14 amino acids long. Trimming removed 0 bases at V and 1 base at J, with 6 bases between. The CDR3 nucleotides read TGTGCCAGCAGTTTAGCGGCAGGGAACACTGAAGCTTTCTTT. Translated: CASSLAAGNTEAFF.

This clonotype was recorded only once. The V gene is TRBV6-1, the J gene TRBJ1-4; tentative D call: TRBD1 (6 bases). The CDR3 sequence is 14 residues long. CDR1 and CDR2 (germline): MNHNS, SASEGT. Trimming removed 10 bases from V and 2 bases from J, with 14 bases in between. Here the CDR3 DNA reads TGTGCCACTCAGTCAGGGGCGACTAATGAAAAACTGTTTTTT. It translates to CATQSGATNEKLFF.

The chain links TRBV6-2 or TRBV6-3 to TRBJ2-1; TRBD2 might be the D (5 bases). The CDR3 has 14 amino acids. The V end lost 6 bases, the J end lost 8 bases, and 17 bases lay between the germline ends. Germline assignment: CDR1 MNHEY and CDR2 SVGEGT. The CDR3 region is CASSFRRGFDEQFF. DNA of the CDR3: TGTGCCAGCAGCTTCCGCAGAGGGTTCGATGAGCAGTTCTTC.

The V gene is TRBV19, the J gene TRBJ2-5, with D maybe TRBD1 (5 bases). The V end lost 5 bases, the J end lost 5 bases, and 12 bases lay between the germline ends. The CDR3 has 13 amino acids. Looked up from germline, CDR1 is LNHDA and CDR2 is SQIVND (reference sequence). The CDR3: CASSADSAETQYF. The DNA for the CDR3 is TGTGCCAGTAGTGCCGACAGTGCGGAGACCCAGTACTTC.

The J gene is TRBJ1-2, the V gene TRBV19; no reliable D call. The CDR3 covers 13 residues. The V gene lost 8 bases and the J gene lost 0 bases, with 10 bases spanning the gap. Germline CDR1 and CDR2: LNHDA and SQIVND (reference sequence). CDR3 residues: CASRRDTNYGYTF. CDR3 DNA sequence: TGTGCCAGTCGGCGAGATACTAACTATGGCTACACCTTC.

This sequence joins TRBV11-3 and TRBJ1-6; D is uncertain. The CDR3 contains 15 residues. Germline values: CDR1 SGHNT, CDR2 YENEEA. V was pared by 1 base and J by 0 bases, with 4 bases between. CDR3 sequence reads: CASSLVGSYNSPLHF. CDR3 DNA: TGTGCCAGCAGCTTAGTAGGCTCCTATAATTCACCCCTCCACTTT.

This clonotype turned up a few times. The chain links TRBV30 to TRBJ1-1; the D is unclear. Germline V lookup: CDR1 GTSNPN, CDR2 SVGIG (reference sequence). V was cut by 2 bases and J by 2 bases, with 15 bases left in between. The CDR3 sequence is 15 residues long. The CDR3 region is CAWSKGPGVNTEAFF. The CDR3 DNA reads as TGTGCCTGGAGTAAAGGCCCCGGGGTAAACACTGAAGCTTTCTTT.

The chain uses TRBV20-1 and TRBJ1-2; TRBD1 is a possible D gene (6 bases). Germline V lookup: CDR1 DFQATT, CDR2 SNEGSKA (reference sequence). V lost 0 bases, J lost 8 bases, and 13 bases lay in between. There are 13 residues in the CDR3. DNA of the CDR3: TGCAGTGCTAGAGATGGACAGCCTGGGGGCTACACCTTC. Protein: CSARDGQPGGYTF.

The CDR3: CASSLRHHTEAFF. The CDR3 nucleotides are TGTGCCAGCAGTTTGAGGCATCACACTGAAGCTTTCTTT. The genes are TRBV12-3 or TRBV12-4 and TRBJ1-1, with D hard to call. The V and J ends lost 3 bases and 3 bases respectively, with 8 bases between them. CDR3 length equals 13 residues.

This clonotype was found a few times. This chain uses TRBV12-3 or TRBV12-4 with TRBJ2-1; D might be TRBD1 (5 bases). The CDR3 is made up of 15 amino acids. V was clipped by 8 bases and J by 3 bases, with 17 bases between them. CDR3 DNA sequence: TGTGCCAGCCGAGTTTCCTTAGGGGTCTACAATGAGCAGTTCTTC. Its translation: CASRVSLGVYNEQFF.

The chain is built from TRBV29-1 and TRBJ1-1; D gene ambiguous. The CDR3 has 14 amino acids. The V end was cut by 6 bases, the J end by 3 bases, with 17 bases between. The germline V gene has CDR1 SQVTM and CDR2 ANQGSEA. The CDR3 reads CSVRLQVVYTEAFF. In DNA form, the CDR3 reads TGCAGCGTGAGACTCCAGGTGGTATACACTGAAGCTTTCTTT.

Concerning this clonotype itself: A junction end diverges from the germline sequence, so it may reflect a read error. The J gene is TRBJ1-1, the V gene TRBV6-5, with D perhaps TRBD1 (6 bases). Germline V gene data show CDR1 as MNHEY and CDR2 as SVGAGI. The CDR3 spans 13 residues. The DNA for the CDR3 is TGTGCTAGCAGTGAGACAGGGAACACTGAAGCTTTCTTT. Translating gives CASSETGNTEAFF.